The clone carrying this T cell receptor (beta chain) appeared many times. Its antigen is as yet unknown. The lymph nodes were axillary draining lymph nodes from breast cancer patients. This sample is part of a study of breast tumors, draining lymph nodes, adjacent tissues. Whole-study findings and limits: Compared with lymph nodes, tumors were less diverse; compared with nontumor tissue, more. Most tumor T cells seemingly derive from lymph node, then expand in tumor. Tumor T cell lymph node origin was a supported hypothesis, not proven. Tumor and nontumor repertoires were significantly more similar in luminal-like than in basal-like breast cancer.

V dropped 1 base and J dropped 6 bases, with 12 bases sitting between them. The CDR3 totals 14 residues. Germline CDR1 DFQATT, CDR2 SNEGSKA (reference sequence). TCRdb re-called the multiplex PCR reads with MiXCR, one entry per CDR3 protein. This table holds approximately 88,000 distinct CDR3 sequences, approximately 28% found once. J is TRBJ1-4 and V is TRBV20-1; D is ambiguous. The clonotype originates from a female donor with breast cancer. Some clones in this sample may be carry-over from other donors' samples. The specimen sequenced was axillary lymph node tissue. Here the CDR3 reads CSARGDNRDEKLFF. CDR3 DNA sequence: TGCAGTGCTAGAGGAGACAACCGGGATGAAAAACTGTTTTTT.